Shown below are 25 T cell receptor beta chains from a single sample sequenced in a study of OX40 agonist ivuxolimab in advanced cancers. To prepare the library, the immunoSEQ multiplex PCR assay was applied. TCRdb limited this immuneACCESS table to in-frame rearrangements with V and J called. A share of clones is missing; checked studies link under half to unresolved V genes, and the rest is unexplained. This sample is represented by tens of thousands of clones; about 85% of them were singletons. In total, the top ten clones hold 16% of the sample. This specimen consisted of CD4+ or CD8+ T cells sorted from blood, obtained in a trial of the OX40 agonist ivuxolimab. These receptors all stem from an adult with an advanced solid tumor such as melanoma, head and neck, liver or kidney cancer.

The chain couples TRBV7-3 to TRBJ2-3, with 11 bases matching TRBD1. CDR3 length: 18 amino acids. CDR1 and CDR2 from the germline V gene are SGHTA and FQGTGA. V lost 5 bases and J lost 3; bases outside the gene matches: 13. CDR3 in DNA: TGTGCCAGCAGCGCACGAGGCGGGACAGGGGGGAGGACAGATACGCAGTATTTT. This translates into CASSARGGTGGRTDTQYF. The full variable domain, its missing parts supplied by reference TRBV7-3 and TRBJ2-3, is GAGVSQTPSNKVTEKGKYVELRCDPISGHTALYWYRQSLGQGPEFLIYFQGTGAADDSGLPNDRFFAVRPEGSVSTLKIQRTERGDSAVYLCASSARGGTGGRTDTQYFGPGTRLTVL.

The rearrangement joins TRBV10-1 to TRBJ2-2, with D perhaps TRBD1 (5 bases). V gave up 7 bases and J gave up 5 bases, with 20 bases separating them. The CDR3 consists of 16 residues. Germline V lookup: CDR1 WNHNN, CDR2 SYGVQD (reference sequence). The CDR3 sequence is CASNNPIRKGTGELFF. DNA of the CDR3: TGCGCCAGCAATAATCCGATCCGGAAGGGGACCGGGGAGCTGTTTTTT.

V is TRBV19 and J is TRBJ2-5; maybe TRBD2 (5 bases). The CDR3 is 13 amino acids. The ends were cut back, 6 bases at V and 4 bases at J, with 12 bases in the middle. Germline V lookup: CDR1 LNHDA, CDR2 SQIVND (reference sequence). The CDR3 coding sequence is TGTGCCAGTAGCTGGCGCGCGGGAGAGACCCAGTACTTC. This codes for CASSWRAGETQYF.

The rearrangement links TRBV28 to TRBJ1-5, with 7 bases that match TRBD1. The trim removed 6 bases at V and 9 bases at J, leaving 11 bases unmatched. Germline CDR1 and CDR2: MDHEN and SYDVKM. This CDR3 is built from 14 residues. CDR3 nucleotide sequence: TGTGCCAGCAGCTTAGGACAGGCCGGTCGGCCCCAGCATTTT. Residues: CASSLGQAGRPQHF.

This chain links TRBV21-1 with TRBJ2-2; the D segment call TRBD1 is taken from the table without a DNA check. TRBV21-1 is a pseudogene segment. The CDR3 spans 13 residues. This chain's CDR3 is CAGGTGDPGELFF. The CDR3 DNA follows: TGTGCCGGCGGGACAGGGGACCCCGGGGAGCTGTTTTTT.

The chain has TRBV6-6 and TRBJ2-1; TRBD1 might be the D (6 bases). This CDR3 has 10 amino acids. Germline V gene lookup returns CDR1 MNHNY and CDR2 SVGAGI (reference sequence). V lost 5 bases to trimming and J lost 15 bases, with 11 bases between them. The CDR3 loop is CASSHRDPFF. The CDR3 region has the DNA TGTGCCAGCAGTCACAGGGATCCGTTCTTC.

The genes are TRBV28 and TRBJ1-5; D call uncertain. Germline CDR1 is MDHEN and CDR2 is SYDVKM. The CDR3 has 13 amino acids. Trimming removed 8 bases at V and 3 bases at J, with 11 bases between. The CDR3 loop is CASGTGSNQPQHF. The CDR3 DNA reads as TGTGCCAGCGGTACGGGCTCCAATCAGCCCCAGCATTTT.

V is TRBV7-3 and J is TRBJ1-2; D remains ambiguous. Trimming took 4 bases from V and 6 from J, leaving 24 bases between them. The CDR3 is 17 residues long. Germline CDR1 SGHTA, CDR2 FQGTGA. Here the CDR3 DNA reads TGTGCCAGCAGCTCCCCTGGCCCCACTACTACACGGGATGGCTACACCTTC. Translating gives CASSSPGPTTTRDGYTF. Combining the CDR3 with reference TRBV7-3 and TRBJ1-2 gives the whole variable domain GAGVSQTPSNKVTEKGKYVELRCDPISGHTALYWYRQSLGQGPEFLIYFQGTGAADDSGLPNDRFFAVRPEGSVSTLKIQRTERGDSAVYLCASSSPGPTTTRDGYTFGSGTRLTVV.

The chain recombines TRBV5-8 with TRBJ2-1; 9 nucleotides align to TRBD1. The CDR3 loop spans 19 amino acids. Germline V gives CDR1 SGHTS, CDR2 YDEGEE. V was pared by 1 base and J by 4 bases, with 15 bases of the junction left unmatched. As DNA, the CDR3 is TGTGCCAGCAGCTTGTGTCGGACAGGGGATTTTAGCAATTACAATGAGCAGTTCTTC. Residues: CASSLCRTGDFSNYNEQFF.

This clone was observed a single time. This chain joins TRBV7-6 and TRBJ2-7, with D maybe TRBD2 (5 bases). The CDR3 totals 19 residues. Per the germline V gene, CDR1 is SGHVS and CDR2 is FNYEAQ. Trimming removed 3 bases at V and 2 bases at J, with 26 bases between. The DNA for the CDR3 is TGTGCCAGCAGCTTCCAGAAAGCGGTTAGGACCGCGAGTACCTACGAGCAGTACTTC. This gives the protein CASSFQKAVRTASTYEQYF.

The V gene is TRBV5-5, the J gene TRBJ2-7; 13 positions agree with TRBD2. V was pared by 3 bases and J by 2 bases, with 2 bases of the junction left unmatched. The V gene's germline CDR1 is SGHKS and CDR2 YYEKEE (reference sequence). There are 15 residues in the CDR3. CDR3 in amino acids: CASSWGTSGTYEQYF. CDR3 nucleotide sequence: TGTGCCAGCAGCTGGGGGACTAGCGGGACCTACGAGCAGTACTTC.

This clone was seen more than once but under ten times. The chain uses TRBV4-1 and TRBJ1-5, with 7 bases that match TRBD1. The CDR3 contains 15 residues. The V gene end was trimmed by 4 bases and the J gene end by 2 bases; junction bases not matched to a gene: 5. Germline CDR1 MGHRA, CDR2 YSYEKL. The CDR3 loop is CASSPGQGGNQPQHF. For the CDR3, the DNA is TGCGCCAGCAGCCCCGGGCAGGGGGGCAATCAGCCCCAGCATTTT.

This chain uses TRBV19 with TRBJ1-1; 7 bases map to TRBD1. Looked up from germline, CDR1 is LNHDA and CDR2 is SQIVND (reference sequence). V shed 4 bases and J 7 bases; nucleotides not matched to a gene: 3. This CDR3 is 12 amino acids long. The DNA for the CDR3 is TGTGCCAGTAGTACCAGACAGGGTGAAGCTTTCTTT. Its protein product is CASSTRQGEAFF.

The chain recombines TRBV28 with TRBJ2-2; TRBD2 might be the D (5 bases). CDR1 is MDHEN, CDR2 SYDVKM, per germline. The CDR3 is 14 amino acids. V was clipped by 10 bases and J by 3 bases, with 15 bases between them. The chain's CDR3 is CATNLGRYTGELFF. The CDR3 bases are TGTGCCACAAACCTAGGGAGATACACCGGGGAGCTGTTTTTT.

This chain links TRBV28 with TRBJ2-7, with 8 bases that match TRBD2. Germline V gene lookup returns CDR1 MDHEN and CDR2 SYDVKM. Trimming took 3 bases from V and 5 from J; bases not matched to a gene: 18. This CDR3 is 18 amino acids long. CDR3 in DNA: TGTGCCAGCAGTTTCCACACGCGAAAATCACAAGCGGGAGACGAGCAGTACTTC. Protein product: CASSFHTRKSQAGDEQYF.

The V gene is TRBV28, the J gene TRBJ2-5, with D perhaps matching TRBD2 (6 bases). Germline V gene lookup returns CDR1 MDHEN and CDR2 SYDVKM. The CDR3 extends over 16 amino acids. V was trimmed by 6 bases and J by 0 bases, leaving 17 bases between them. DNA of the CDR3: TGTGCCAGCAGGCGGCGGGAAACTCCGTACCAAGAGACCCAGTACTTC. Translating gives CASRRRETPYQETQYF.

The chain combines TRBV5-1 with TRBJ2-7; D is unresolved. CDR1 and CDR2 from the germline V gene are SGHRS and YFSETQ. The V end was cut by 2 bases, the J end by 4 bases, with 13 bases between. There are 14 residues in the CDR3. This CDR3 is CASSFGGVSYEQYF. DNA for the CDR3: TGCGCCAGCAGCTTTGGCGGAGTCTCTTACGAGCAGTACTTC.

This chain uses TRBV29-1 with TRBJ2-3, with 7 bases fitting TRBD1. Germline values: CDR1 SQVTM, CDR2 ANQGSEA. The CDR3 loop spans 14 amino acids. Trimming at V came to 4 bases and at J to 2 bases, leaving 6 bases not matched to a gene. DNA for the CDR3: TGCAGCGTTGCTTGGACAGGTATCACAGATACGCAGTATTTT. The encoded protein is CSVAWTGITDTQYF.

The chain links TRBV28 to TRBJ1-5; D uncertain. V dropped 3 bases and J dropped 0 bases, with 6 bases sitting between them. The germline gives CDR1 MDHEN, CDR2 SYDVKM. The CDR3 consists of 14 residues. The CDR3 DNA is TGTGCCAGCAGTTTGGTAGTTAGCAATCAGCCCCAGCATTTT. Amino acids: CASSLVVSNQPQHF.

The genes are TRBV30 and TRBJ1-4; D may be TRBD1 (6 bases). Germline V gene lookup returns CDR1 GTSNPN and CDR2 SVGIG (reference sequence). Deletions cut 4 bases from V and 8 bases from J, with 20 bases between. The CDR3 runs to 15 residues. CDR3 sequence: CAWMDSRGGNEKLFF. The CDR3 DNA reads TGTGCCTGGATGGACTCAAGGGGGGGAAACGAAAAACTGTTTTTT.

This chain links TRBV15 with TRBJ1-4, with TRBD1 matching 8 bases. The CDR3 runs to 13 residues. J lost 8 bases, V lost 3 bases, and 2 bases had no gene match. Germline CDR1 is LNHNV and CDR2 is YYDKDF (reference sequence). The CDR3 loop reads CATSRTGEEKLFF. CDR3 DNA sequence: TGTGCCACCAGCAGGACAGGGGAAGAAAAACTGTTTTTT.

CDR3 residues: CASSIDGPYEQYF. DNA of the CDR3: TGTGCCAGTAGTATAGATGGTCCTTACGAGCAGTACTTC. The rearrangement joins TRBV19 to TRBJ2-7; no definite D call. Per the germline V gene, CDR1 is LNHDA and CDR2 is SQIVND (reference sequence). The CDR3 has 13 residues. Trimming pared 0 bases from V and 4 bases from J, leaving 7 bases between.

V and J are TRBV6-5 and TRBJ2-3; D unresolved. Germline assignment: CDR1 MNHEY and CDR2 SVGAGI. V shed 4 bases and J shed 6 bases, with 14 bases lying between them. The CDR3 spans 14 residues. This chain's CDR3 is CASSFGAAADTQYF. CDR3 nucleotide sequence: TGTGCCAGCAGTTTCGGTGCCGCCGCGGATACGCAGTATTTT.

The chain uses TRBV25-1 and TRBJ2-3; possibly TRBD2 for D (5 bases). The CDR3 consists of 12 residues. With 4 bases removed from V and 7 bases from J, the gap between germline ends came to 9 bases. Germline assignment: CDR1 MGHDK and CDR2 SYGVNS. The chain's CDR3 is CASSADSYTQYF. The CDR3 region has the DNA TGTGCCAGCAGTGCGGACTCTTATACGCAGTATTTT.

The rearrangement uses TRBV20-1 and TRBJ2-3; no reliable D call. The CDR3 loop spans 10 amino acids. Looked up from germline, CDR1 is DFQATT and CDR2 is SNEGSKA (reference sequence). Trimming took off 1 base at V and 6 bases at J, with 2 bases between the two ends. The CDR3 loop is CSARVDTQYF. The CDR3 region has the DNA TGCAGTGCTAGAGTGGATACGCAGTATTTT.